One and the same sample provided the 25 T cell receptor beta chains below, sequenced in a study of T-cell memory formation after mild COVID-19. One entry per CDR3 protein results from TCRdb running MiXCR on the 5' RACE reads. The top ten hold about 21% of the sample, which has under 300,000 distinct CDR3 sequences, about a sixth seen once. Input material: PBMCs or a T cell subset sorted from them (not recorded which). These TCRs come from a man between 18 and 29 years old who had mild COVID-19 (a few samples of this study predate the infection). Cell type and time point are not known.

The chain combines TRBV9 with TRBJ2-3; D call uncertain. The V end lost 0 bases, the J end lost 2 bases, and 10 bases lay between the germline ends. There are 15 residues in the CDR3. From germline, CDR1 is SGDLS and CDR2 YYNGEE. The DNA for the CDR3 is TGTGCCAGCAGCGTAGTAATTAGCCCCACAGATACGCAGTATTTT. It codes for CASSVVISPTDTQYF.

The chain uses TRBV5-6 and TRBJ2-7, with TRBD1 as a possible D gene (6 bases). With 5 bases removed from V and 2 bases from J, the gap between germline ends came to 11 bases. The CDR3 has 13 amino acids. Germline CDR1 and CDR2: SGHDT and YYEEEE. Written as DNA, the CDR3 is TGTGCCAGCAGTCAGCCAGGGGCCTACGAGCAGTACTTC. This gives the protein CASSQPGAYEQYF.

CDR3 residues: CASSQVSTSMRYF. The CDR3 nucleotides are TGTGCCAGCAGCCAAGTCAGTACGTCGATGAGGTACTTC. The rearrangement uses TRBV3-1 and TRBJ2-4; D not resolved. The CDR3 spans 13 residues. Trimming left V 1 base short and J 15 bases short, with 16 bases between. Per the germline V gene, CDR1 is LGHDT and CDR2 is YNNKEL (reference sequence).

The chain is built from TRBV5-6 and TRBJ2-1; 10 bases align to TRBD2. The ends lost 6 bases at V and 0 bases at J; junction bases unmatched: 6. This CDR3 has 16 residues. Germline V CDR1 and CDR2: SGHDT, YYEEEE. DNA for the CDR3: TGTGCCAGCACCCCTAAGCGGGGGGGCTCCTACAATGAGCAGTTCTTC. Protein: CASTPKRGGSYNEQFF.

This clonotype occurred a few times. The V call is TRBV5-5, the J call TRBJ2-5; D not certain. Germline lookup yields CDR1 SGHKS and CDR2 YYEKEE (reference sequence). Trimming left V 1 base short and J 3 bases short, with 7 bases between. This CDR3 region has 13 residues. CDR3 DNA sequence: TGTGCCAGCAGCTTGCCGTCAAAAGAGACCCAGTACTTC. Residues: CASSLPSKETQYF.

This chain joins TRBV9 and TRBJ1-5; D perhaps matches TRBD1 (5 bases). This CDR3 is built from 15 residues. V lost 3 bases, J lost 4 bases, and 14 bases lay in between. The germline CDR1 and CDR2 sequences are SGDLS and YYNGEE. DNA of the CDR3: TGTGCCAGCAGCGGGGGACCCAACCCGAATCAGCCCCAGCATTTT. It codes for CASSGGPNPNQPQHF.

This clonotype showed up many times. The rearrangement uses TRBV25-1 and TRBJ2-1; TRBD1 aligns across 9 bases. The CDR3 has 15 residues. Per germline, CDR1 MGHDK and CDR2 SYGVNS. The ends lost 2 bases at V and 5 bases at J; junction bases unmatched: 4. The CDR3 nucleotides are TGTGCCAGCAGTGAACCTCGGACAGGGGACAATGAGCAGTTCTTC. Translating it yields CASSEPRTGDNEQFF. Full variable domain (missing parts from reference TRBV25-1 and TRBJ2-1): EADIYQTPRYLVIGTGKKITLECSQTMGHDKMYWYQQDPGMELHLIHYSYGVNSTEKGDLSSESTVSRIRTEHFPLTLESARPSHTSQYLCASSEPRTGDNEQFFGPGTRLTVL.

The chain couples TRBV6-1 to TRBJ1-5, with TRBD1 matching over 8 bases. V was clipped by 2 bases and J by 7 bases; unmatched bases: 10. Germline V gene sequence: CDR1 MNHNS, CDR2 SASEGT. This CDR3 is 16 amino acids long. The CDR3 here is CASSESRTGLWQPQHF. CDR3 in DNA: TGTGCCAGCAGTGAATCGCGGACAGGGTTATGGCAGCCCCAGCATTTT.

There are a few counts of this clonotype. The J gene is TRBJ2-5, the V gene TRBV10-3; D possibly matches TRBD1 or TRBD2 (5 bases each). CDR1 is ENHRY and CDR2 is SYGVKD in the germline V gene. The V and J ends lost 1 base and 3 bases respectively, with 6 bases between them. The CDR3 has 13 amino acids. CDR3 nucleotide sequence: TGTGCCATCAGTGAGTGGGGGAAAGAGACCCAGTACTTC. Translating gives CAISEWGKETQYF.

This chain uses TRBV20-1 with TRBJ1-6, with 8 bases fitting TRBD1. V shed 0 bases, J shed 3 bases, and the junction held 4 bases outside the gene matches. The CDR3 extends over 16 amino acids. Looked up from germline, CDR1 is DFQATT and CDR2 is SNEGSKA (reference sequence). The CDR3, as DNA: TGCAGTGCTAGAGATCTGGGACAGGACTATAATTCACCCCTCCACTTT. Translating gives CSARDLGQDYNSPLHF.

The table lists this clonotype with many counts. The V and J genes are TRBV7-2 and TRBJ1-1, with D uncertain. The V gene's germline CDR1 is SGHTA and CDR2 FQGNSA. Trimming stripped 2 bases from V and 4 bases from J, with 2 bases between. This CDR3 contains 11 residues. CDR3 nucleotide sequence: TGTGCCAGCAGCTTACTCACTGAAGCTTTCTTT. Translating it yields CASSLLTEAFF.

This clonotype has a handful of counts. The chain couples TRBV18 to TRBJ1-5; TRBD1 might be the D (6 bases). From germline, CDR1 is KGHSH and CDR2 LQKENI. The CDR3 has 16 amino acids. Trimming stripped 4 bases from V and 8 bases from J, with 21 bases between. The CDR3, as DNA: TGTGCCAGCTCACATACGGCAGGGACTGAGGGGGAGCCCCAGCATTTT. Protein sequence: CASSHTAGTEGEPQHF.

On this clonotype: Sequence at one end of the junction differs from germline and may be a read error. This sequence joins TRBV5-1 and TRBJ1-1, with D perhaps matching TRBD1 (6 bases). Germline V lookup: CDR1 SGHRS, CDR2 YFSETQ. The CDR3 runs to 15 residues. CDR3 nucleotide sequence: TGCGCCAGCAGCCTACAGGGTTCCCTGAACACTGAAGATTTCTTT. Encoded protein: CASSLQGSLNTEDFF.

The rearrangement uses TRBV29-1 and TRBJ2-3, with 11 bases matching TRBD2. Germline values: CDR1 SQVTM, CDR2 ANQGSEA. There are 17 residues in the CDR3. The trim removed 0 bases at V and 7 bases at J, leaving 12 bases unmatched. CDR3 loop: CSVEDPTSGGPANTQYF. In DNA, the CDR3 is TGCAGCGTTGAAGATCCAACTAGCGGGGGACCGGCGAATACGCAGTATTTT.

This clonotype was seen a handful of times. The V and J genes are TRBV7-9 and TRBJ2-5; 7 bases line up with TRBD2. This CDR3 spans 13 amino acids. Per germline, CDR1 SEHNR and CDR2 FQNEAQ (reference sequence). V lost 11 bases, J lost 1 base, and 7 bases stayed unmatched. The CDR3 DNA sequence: TGTGCCCCGGGCGGGGGTCCCCAAGAGACCCAGTACTTC. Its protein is CAPGGGPQETQYF.

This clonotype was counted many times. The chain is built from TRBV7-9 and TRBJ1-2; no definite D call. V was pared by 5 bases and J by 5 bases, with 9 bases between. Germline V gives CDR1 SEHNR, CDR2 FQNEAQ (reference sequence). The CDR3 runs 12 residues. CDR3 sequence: CASSPDPYGYTF. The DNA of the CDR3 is TGTGCCAGCAGCCCGGACCCTTATGGCTACACCTTC.

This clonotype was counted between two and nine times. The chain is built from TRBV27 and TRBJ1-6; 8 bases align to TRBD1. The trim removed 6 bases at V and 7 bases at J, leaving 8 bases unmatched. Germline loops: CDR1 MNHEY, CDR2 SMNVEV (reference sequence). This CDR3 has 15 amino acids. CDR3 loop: CASRPYPGGNSPLHF. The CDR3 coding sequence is TGTGCCAGCAGACCCTATCCAGGGGGCAATTCACCCCTCCACTTT.

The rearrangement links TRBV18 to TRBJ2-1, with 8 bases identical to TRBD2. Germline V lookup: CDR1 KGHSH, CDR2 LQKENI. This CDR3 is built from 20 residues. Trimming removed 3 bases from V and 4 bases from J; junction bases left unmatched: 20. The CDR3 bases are TGTGCCAGCTCACCTCGCCTGAGGGTAGCGGGGACGTTGTGGTACAATGAGCAGTTCTTC. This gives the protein CASSPRLRVAGTLWYNEQFF.

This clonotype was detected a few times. This chain's CDR3 is CASSYSPAEAGELFF. The CDR3 DNA reads TGTGCCAGCAGTTACAGTCCAGCAGAGGCCGGGGAGCTGTTTTTT. This chain links TRBV6-2 or TRBV6-3 with TRBJ2-2; no firm D call. Germline V CDR1 and CDR2: MNHEY, SVGEGT. The germline V and J ends were trimmed by 2 bases and 6 bases, with 13 bases remaining between them. The CDR3 has 15 residues.

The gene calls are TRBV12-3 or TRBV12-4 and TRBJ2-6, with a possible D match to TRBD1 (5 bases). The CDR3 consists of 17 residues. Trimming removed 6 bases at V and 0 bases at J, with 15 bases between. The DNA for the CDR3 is TGTGCCAGCAGCCCCCTGGGGCAGTACTCTGGGGCCAACGTCCTGACTTTC. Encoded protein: CASSPLGQYSGANVLTF.

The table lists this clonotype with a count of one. CDR3 DNA sequence: TGCGCCAGCAAAGGGGAGCAGTTCTTC. Residues: CASKGEQFF. The V gene is TRBV5-1, the J gene TRBJ2-1; D is unresolved. This CDR3 is built from 9 residues. Trimming removed 6 bases from V and 10 bases from J, with 5 bases in between. The germline V gene encodes CDR1 SGHRS and CDR2 YFSETQ.

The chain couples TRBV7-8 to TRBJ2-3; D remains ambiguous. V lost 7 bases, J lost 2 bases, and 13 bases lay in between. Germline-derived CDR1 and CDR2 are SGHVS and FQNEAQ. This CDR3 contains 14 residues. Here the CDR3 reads CASTPRAHTDTQYF. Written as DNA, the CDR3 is TGTGCCAGCACTCCCCGGGCGCACACAGATACGCAGTATTTT.

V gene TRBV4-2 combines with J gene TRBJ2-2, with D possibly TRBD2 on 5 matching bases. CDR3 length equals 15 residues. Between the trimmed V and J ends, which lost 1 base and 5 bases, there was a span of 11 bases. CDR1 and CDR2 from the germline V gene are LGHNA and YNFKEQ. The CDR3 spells CASSQVGGPTGELFF. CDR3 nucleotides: TGTGCCAGCAGCCAAGTTGGAGGACCTACCGGGGAGCTGTTTTTT.

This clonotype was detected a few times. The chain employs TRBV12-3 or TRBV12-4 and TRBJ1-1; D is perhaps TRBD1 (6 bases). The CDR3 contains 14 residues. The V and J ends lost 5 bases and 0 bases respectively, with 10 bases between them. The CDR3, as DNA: TGTGCCAGCAGTCCCAGGGGAATGAACACTGAAGCTTTCTTT. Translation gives CASSPRGMNTEAFF.

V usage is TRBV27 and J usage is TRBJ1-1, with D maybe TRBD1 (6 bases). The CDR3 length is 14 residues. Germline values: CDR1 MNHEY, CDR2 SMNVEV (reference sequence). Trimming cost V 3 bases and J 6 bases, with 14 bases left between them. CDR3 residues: CASSFQSAGAEAFF. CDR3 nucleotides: TGTGCCAGCAGTTTTCAGTCGGCAGGGGCTGAAGCTTTCTTT.